This T cell receptor (beta chain) came from a study of shared clonotypes between healthy human individuals. The CDR3 extends over 17 amino acids. J was trimmed by 6 bases and V by 5 bases; bases with no gene match: 16. The germline V gene encodes CDR1 SGHRS and CDR2 YFSETQ. The assay ran at deep level. Generated by immunoSEQ multiplex PCR, the TCRdb table keeps only in-frame clones and is missing some. This table holds about 980,000 clones, less than 85% found once. Sequences were obtained from memory CD4+ T cells sorted from blood. As to subset: CD45RA-negative fraction. This sequence was found in a man aged 18 to 30 in good health. The gene calls are TRBV5-1 and TRBJ2-1; 8 nucleotides agree with TRBD1. CDR3 protein: CASRRDDVRGRANEQFF. The CDR3 DNA follows: TGCGCCAGCAGAAGGGACGATGTCAGGGGGCGGGCCAATGAGCAGTTCTTC. Combining the CDR3 with reference TRBV5-1 and TRBJ2-1 gives the whole variable domain KAGVTQTPRYLIKTRGQQVTLSCSPISGHRSVSWYQQTPGQGLQFLFEYFSETQRNKGNFPGRFSGRQFSNSRSEMNVSTLELGDSALYLCASRRDDVRGRANEQFFGPGTRLTVL.